Included here is one T cell receptor (beta chain) sequence, with context. The data are from a study of T cells in narcolepsy. CDR1 is LNHDA and CDR2 is SQIVND in the germline V gene (reference sequence). The ends were cut back, 3 bases at V and 4 bases at J, with 6 bases in the middle. The CDR3 sequence is 13 residues long. The assay was immunoSEQ multiplex PCR, and TCRdb's table has in-frame clones only and misses some. The sample holds approximately 38,000 clones, around 90% seen once. This chain links TRBV19 with TRBJ1-4; D is undetermined. This receptor was taken from a human donor with narcolepsy. The sample consisted of CD45RA- memory CD4+ T cells from PBMCs. CDR3 loop: CASSMGLNEKLFF. The CDR3 DNA reads as TGTGCCAGTAGTATGGGCCTTAATGAAAAACTGTTTTTT. Full variable domain (outside the CDR3, taken from reference TRBV19 and TRBJ1-4): DGGITQSPKYLFRKEGQNVTLSCEQNLNHDAMYWYRQDPGQGLRLIYYSQIVNDFQKGDIAEGYSVSREKKESFPLTVTSAQKNPTAFYLCASSMGLNEKLFFGSGTQLSVL.